One sample yielded the 30 T cell receptor beta chains listed below, sequenced in a study of T-cell reconstitution after alpha-beta-depleted transplantation in children. A TCRbeta library incorporating unique molecular identifiers was prepared. TCRdb fed the PCR reads into MiXCR, producing one record per CDR3 protein. The top ten clones hold over 5.5% of a sample with a few hundred thousand distinct CDR3 sequences, around 12% of them seen once. The sample here was PBMCs from the stem cell graft donor, taken from the stem cell graft. The receptors come from a human donor who donated a stem cell graft to a child with combined immunodeficiency.

The chain uses TRBV29-1 and TRBJ2-2; D ambiguous. CDR1 and CDR2 from the germline V gene are SQVTM and ANQGSEA. V lost 4 bases and J lost 3, with 9 bases in between. This CDR3 spans 13 amino acids. The CDR3 loop reads CSVGRVDTGELFF. As DNA, the CDR3 is TGCAGCGTTGGAAGGGTTGACACCGGGGAGCTGTTTTTT.

V and J are TRBV29-1 and TRBJ1-4, with TRBD1 as a possible D gene (6 bases). Germline V gene data show CDR1 as SQVTM and CDR2 as ANQGSEA. The CDR3 is 13 amino acids. V dropped 3 bases and J dropped 8 bases, with 13 bases sitting between them. This CDR3 reads CSVEGTKGEKLFF. CDR3 bases: TGCAGCGTTGAGGGGACAAAAGGAGAAAAACTGTTTTTT.

This clonotype was seen only a few times. Here the CDR3 reads CAISESPSEDEAFF. For the CDR3, the DNA is TGTGCCATCAGTGAGTCCCCCTCCGAGGATGAAGCTTTCTTT. The chain recombines TRBV10-3 with TRBJ1-1; no clear D. The V end was cut by 0 bases, the J end by 7 bases, with 12 bases between. There are 14 residues in the CDR3. Germline CDR1 is ENHRY and CDR2 is SYGVKD.

This clonotype occurred many times. The V and J genes are TRBV28 and TRBJ2-5; perhaps TRBD1 as D (6 bases). The CDR3 is 15 amino acids. V was cut by 6 bases and J by 5 bases, with 19 bases left in between. CDR1 and CDR2 from the germline V gene are MDHEN and SYDVKM. DNA of the CDR3: TGTGCCAGCAGCGACTACCGAGGGGGATCGGAGACCCAGTACTTC. Encoded protein: CASSDYRGGSETQYF. The variable domain in full, completed from reference TRBV28 and TRBJ2-5, reads DVKVTQSSRYLVKRTGEKVFLECVQDMDHENMFWYRQDPGLGLRLIYFSYDVKMKEKGDIPEGYSVSREKKERFSLILESASTNQTSMYLCASSDYRGGSETQYFGPGTRLLVL.

V gene TRBV12-3 or TRBV12-4 combines with J gene TRBJ2-3; possibly TRBD2 for D (5 bases). The CDR3 sequence is 15 residues long. The V end was cut by 10 bases, the J end by 0 bases, with 17 bases between. CDR3 loop: CAISPSGTSTDTQYF. In DNA, the CDR3 is TGTGCCATCAGCCCCAGCGGAACTAGCACAGATACGCAGTATTTT.

The chain couples TRBV4-2 to TRBJ2-7; weak D call: TRBD2 (6 bases). The germline V gene has CDR1 LGHNA and CDR2 YNFKEQ. Between the trimmed V and J ends, which lost 1 base and 4 bases, there was a span of 11 bases. The CDR3 consists of 14 residues. The CDR3 loop is CASSQGTKEYEQYF. DNA for the CDR3: TGTGCCAGCAGCCAAGGGACTAAAGAATACGAGCAGTACTTC.

The CDR3 loop is CARGPGPGTDNTEAFF. As DNA, the CDR3 is TGTGCCAGGGGCCCCGGCCCCGGGACAGATAACACTGAAGCTTTCTTT. The chain uses TRBV13 and TRBJ1-1, with TRBD1 identical over 7 bases. There are 16 residues in the CDR3. CDR1 and CDR2 (germline): PRHDT, FYEKMQ (reference sequence). V trimming: 9 bases; J trimming: 2 bases; junction bases outside the gene matches: 15.

This clonotype has a handful of counts. V and J are TRBV28 and TRBJ1-2; D call uncertain. The CDR3 consists of 14 residues. CDR1 is MDHEN, CDR2 SYDVKM, per germline. Trimming took off 4 bases at V and 1 base at J, with 10 bases between the two ends. As DNA, the CDR3 is TGTGCCAGCAGTTCGAGAACTAGTAACTATGGCTACACCTTC. Translating gives CASSSRTSNYGYTF.

This clonotype was seen ten or more times. The rearrangement uses TRBV15 and TRBJ2-7; D gene ambiguous. Germline CDR1 LNHNV, CDR2 YYDKDF (reference sequence). The V end was cut by 1 base, the J end by 2 bases, with 24 bases between. The CDR3 is made up of 19 amino acids. CDR3 DNA sequence: TGTGCCACCAGCAGAGTTAAATCTTCGGACGGGTTCAGTCCCTACGAGCAGTACTTC. Translated, it gives CATSRVKSSDGFSPYEQYF.

This chain uses TRBV30 with TRBJ2-3; 8 bases agree with TRBD2. The CDR3 loop spans 18 amino acids. Unmatched junction bases numbered 15, after V lost 3 bases and J lost 1 base. Germline V gives CDR1 GTSNPN, CDR2 SVGIG (reference sequence). CDR3 coding DNA: TGTGCCTGGAGCTCCGGGGGGGGCGCCGGGGGAGGCACAGATACGCAGTATTTT. Amino acids: CAWSSGGGAGGGTDTQYF.

This chain joins TRBV12-3 or TRBV12-4 and TRBJ1-4; TRBD1 might be the D (5 bases). V was clipped by 8 bases and J by 8 bases, with 12 bases between them. The CDR3 extends over 12 amino acids. The CDR3 sequence: CASGQGEEKLFF. CDR3 DNA: TGTGCCAGCGGGCAGGGCGAAGAAAAACTGTTTTTT.

The V call is TRBV5-6, the J call TRBJ1-6; the D gene is possibly TRBD1 (5 bases). The CDR3 sequence is 16 residues long. Trimming took 4 bases from V and 8 from J, leaving 19 bases between them. In germline, CDR1 is SGHDT, CDR2 YYEEEE. As DNA, the CDR3 is TGTGCCAGCAGCGCCCAGGGAGCCCTCACTGATTCACCCCTCCACTTT. Translating it yields CASSAQGALTDSPLHF.

V usage is TRBV29-1 and J usage is TRBJ2-3; D is ambiguous. V lost 1 base, J lost 3 bases, and 8 bases lay in between. The CDR3 is 13 residues long. From germline, CDR1 is SQVTM and CDR2 ANQGSEA. The CDR3, as DNA: TGCAGCGTTGAAGGAAAGGAAACAGATACGCAGTATTTT. It yields the protein CSVEGKETDTQYF.

The chain couples TRBV30 to TRBJ2-7, with TRBD1 matching over 9 bases. CDR3 size: 15 residues. Trimming at V came to 3 bases and at J to 5 bases, leaving 11 bases not matched to a gene. Germline V gene lookup returns CDR1 GTSNPN and CDR2 SVGIG (reference sequence). CDR3 DNA sequence: TGTGCCTGGAGCCGTCCCGGGACAGGGAACAACGAGCAGTACTTC. Protein: CAWSRPGTGNNEQYF.

The V gene is TRBV3-1, the J gene TRBJ2-7; no firm D call. Trimming removed 5 bases at V and 0 bases at J, with 14 bases between. The germline gives CDR1 LGHDT, CDR2 YNNKEL (reference sequence). The CDR3 runs to 15 residues. CDR3 region: CASSTHTGSSYEQYF. Here the CDR3 DNA reads TGTGCCAGCAGCACCCACACGGGTTCCTCCTACGAGCAGTACTTC.

This clonotype was seen repeatedly, ten times or more. J is TRBJ2-1 and V is TRBV12-3 or TRBV12-4; 9 bases align to TRBD1. The J segment lost 5 bases and the V segment lost 6 bases, leaving 11 bases of the junction unmatched. The CDR3 length is 16 residues. The CDR3: CASRRTGTGTNNEQFF. CDR3 DNA: TGTGCCAGCAGACGAACCGGGACAGGGACAAACAATGAGCAGTTCTTC.

This clonotype was counted once. This rearrangement joins TRBV6-5 to TRBJ2-5, with TRBD1 matching 9 bases. There are 15 residues in the CDR3. The V segment lost 4 bases and the J segment 2 bases; nucleotides outside the gene matches: 5. CDR1 and CDR2 (germline): MNHEY, SVGAGI. The CDR3 reads CASSSGTGRQETQYF. As DNA, the CDR3 is TGTGCCAGCAGTTCCGGGACAGGGAGGCAAGAGACCCAGTACTTC.

This chain uses TRBV7-3 with TRBJ2-3; 16 bases line up with TRBD2. This CDR3 region has 16 residues. Germline CDR1 reads SGHTA; CDR2 reads FQGTGA. The trim removed 4 bases at V and 5 bases at J, leaving 3 bases unmatched. The CDR3 DNA is TGTGCCAGCAGCTCGGGACTAGCGGGGGGGCAAGATACGCAGTATTTT. Translated, it gives CASSSGLAGGQDTQYF.

This clonotype was detected many times. This sequence joins TRBV20-1 and TRBJ2-7; the D call may be TRBD1 or TRBD2 (6 bases each). CDR1 and CDR2 from the germline V gene are DFQATT and SNEGSKA (reference sequence). V dropped 5 bases and J dropped 3 bases, with 14 bases sitting between them. CDR3 size: 13 residues. CDR3 in amino acids: CSAAGGTSYEQYF. In DNA form, the CDR3 reads TGCAGTGCTGCAGGCGGGACAAGCTACGAGCAGTACTTC.

This clonotype was seen repeatedly, ten times or more. The genes are TRBV12-3 or TRBV12-4 and TRBJ2-7; 7 bases align to TRBD2. V trimming: 6 bases; J trimming: 6 bases; junction bases outside the gene matches: 17. This CDR3 comprises 16 residues. CDR3 loop: CASSYRGDPPFREQYF. The CDR3 DNA reads TGTGCCAGCAGCTACCGGGGGGACCCCCCCTTTCGCGAGCAGTACTTC.

This clonotype was seen repeatedly, ten times or more. J is TRBJ1-5 and V is TRBV20-1, with D possibly being TRBD1 (6 bases). V lost 0 bases and J lost 4, with 13 bases in between. Looked up from germline, CDR1 is DFQATT and CDR2 is SNEGSKA (reference sequence). This CDR3 is built from 15 residues. CDR3 DNA: TGCAGTGCTAGAGATCACGGGACAAGTAATCAGCCCCAGCATTTT. Its translation: CSARDHGTSNQPQHF.

Many counts were recorded for this clonotype. V usage is TRBV4-3 and J usage is TRBJ1-1, with D perhaps matching TRBD1 (6 bases). The CDR3 runs to 17 residues. The V gene lost 0 bases and the J gene lost 2 bases, with 16 bases spanning the gap. Germline CDR1 and CDR2: LGHNA and YSLEER. The DNA for the CDR3 is TGCGCCAGCAGCCAAGAAGGGGGGCTCGGATCAAACACTGAAGCTTTCTTT. Its protein is CASSQEGGLGSNTEAFF.

This clonotype was observed a handful of times. V is TRBV20-1 and J is TRBJ2-7, with 8 bases lining up with TRBD1. CDR1 is DFQATT, CDR2 SNEGSKA, per germline (reference sequence). V shed 2 bases and J 4 bases; nucleotides not matched to a gene: 4. This CDR3 comprises 13 residues. The CDR3 loop is CSARRTGFYEQYF. In DNA form, the CDR3 reads TGCAGTGCTAGACGGACAGGGTTTTACGAGCAGTACTTC.

The chain is built from TRBV12-5 and TRBJ2-2; 9 bases fit TRBD2. The CDR3 has 16 amino acids. The germline V gene has CDR1 LGHNT and CDR2 FRNRAP. V was pared by 1 base and J by 5 bases, with 5 bases of the junction left unmatched. The CDR3 DNA follows: TGTGCTAGTGGTTTGGGGACTAGCGTAAGGACCGGGGAGCTGTTTTTT. This codes for CASGLGTSVRTGELFF.

V gene TRBV20-1 combines with J gene TRBJ2-1; 9 nucleotides agree with TRBD2. Germline V gene data show CDR1 as DFQATT and CDR2 as SNEGSKA (reference sequence). After removal of 5 bases from V and 9 bases from J, the junction contained 14 bases not matched to a gene. This CDR3 is 15 amino acids long. CDR3 loop: CSALRRAGGPTEQFF. CDR3 sequence (DNA): TGCAGTGCTCTCCGGCGGGCGGGGGGGCCGACTGAGCAGTTCTTC.

Ten or more counts support this clonotype. The V and J genes are TRBV29-1 and TRBJ1-3, with D maybe TRBD1 (5 bases). V was shortened by 3 bases and J by 0 bases, with 15 bases between the two germline ends. Germline CDR1 SQVTM, CDR2 ANQGSEA. CDR3 size: 16 residues. Here the CDR3 DNA reads TGCAGCGTTGACCTCGCCGGGACGGCCTCTGGAAACACCATATATTTT. It encodes CSVDLAGTASGNTIYF.

In this sample, this clonotype turned up a few times. This chain links TRBV7-2 with TRBJ2-3, with D hard to call. The CDR3 spans 14 residues. CDR1 is SGHTA, CDR2 FQGNSA, per germline. Trimming stripped 2 bases from V and 2 bases from J, with 8 bases between. CDR3 bases: TGTGCCAGCAGCTTAAGCCAACACACAGATACGCAGTATTTT. It specifies CASSLSQHTDTQYF.

This clonotype was detected many times. J is TRBJ2-1 and V is TRBV13; 12 nucleotides align to TRBD1. Germline CDR1 is PRHDT and CDR2 is FYEKMQ (reference sequence). Trimming cost V 7 bases and J 7 bases; bases outside gene matches: 11. This CDR3 comprises 16 residues. DNA for the CDR3: TGTGCCAGCACCCCACGGCGGGACAGGGGGCTTAATGAGCAGTTCTTC. Its translation: CASTPRRDRGLNEQFF.

This clonotype was seen a handful of times. This chain connects TRBV10-3 to TRBJ2-1; 7 bases are shared with TRBD2. The V gene end was trimmed by 5 bases and the J gene end by 7 bases; junction bases not matched to a gene: 5. This CDR3 is built from 13 residues. From germline, CDR1 is ENHRY and CDR2 SYGVKD. The CDR3 DNA reads TGTGCCATCAGTTTTCTTAGCGGGAATGAGCAGTTCTTC. Protein product: CAISFLSGNEQFF.

J is TRBJ2-3 and V is TRBV21-1; the table's D call, TRBD2, was not checked against the DNA. TRBV21-1 constitutes a pseudogene. The CDR3 length is 18 residues. For the CDR3, the DNA is TGTGCCAGCAGCAAAGTGGGGCGAACTAGCGAATGCACAGATACGCAGTATTTT. Protein product: CASSKVGRTSECTDTQYF.